This record looks at one T cell receptor (beta chain) sequence and its context. The Seattle patients joined while their infection was active and were tracked longitudinally afterward. These data originate in a study of blood T cell repertoires in COVID-19. Across the whole study: Samples representing acute and convalescent COVID-19 were sourced from the United States, Italy and Spain. The cDNA or gDNA used as material had been derived from T cells, B-cell-depleted T cells, or PBMCs.

Study processing details: Scientists estimated how many nucleated cells there were by amplifying reference gene primers. Libraries were prepared by immunoSEQ multiplex PCR; TCRdb keeps only in-frame clonotypes and omits some of them. The V and J calls and clone size are taken from that table; D and trimming were inferred from the DNA. The sample shows about 160,000 clones, 70% to 80% of them seen only once. The sequenced sample was peripheral blood. This receptor was identified in a woman aged 60 to 75 with COVID-19, enrolled during active disease.

Written as DNA, the CDR3 is TGTGCCAGCAGCTTAGAAGTCCTAGCGGGATTTCGGGGGAGCACAGATACGCAGTATTTT. Translation gives CASSLEVLAGFRGSTDTQYF. The rearrangement uses TRBV11-2 and TRBJ2-3; the match to TRBD2 covers 9 bases. Germline values: CDR1 SGHAT, CDR2 FQNNGV. Trimming at V came to 0 bases and at J to 0 bases, leaving 13 bases not matched to a gene. The CDR3 loop spans 20 amino acids.